The clone carrying this T cell receptor beta chain was detected only a few times. The CDR3 consists of 17 residues. Germline V gene lookup returns CDR1 SGHTA and CDR2 FQGTGA. The germline V and J ends were trimmed by 5 bases and 2 bases, with 19 bases remaining between them. TCRdb used MiXCR to reprocess the 5' RACE reads, holding one entry per CDR3 protein. Of 400,000 to 650,000 distinct CDR3 sequences listed, about 20% are singletons. This record comes from a study of identical twins. This sample was also put to use in a study of T cells expressing NK-cell markers. From that report: Sorted CD3+CD56-NKG2C+, CD3+CD56+NKG2C+ and CD3+CD56+NKG2C- T cells supplied the TCR beta repertoires.

This chain links TRBV7-3 with TRBJ2-1, with D tentatively TRBD1 (9 bases). Specimen: CD4+ T cells sorted from blood. This sequence originates from a woman aged 18-35 years in good health. CDR3 nucleotides: TGTGCCAGCAGCCCACGGGAGGGACAGGGCGCCTACAATGAGCAGTTCTTC. Protein sequence: CASSPREGQGAYNEQFF.